These 12 T cell receptor beta chains were all obtained from the same sample, sequenced in a study of blood T cell repertoires in COVID-19. Assay used: immunoSEQ multiplex PCR; TCRdb lists only in-frame clones, some missing. This table has a few hundred thousand clones, more than 85% appearing once. Material: peripheral blood. The receptors shown here come from a human donor in a cohort sampled during active COVID-19.

The CDR3 DNA is TGTGCCAGCTCATCCACTAGCACAGATACGCAGTATTTT. As protein: CASSSTSTDTQYF. The gene calls are TRBV18 and TRBJ2-3, with D hard to call. This CDR3 has 13 amino acids. The V gene lost 5 bases and the J gene lost 0 bases, with 6 bases spanning the gap. Germline assignment: CDR1 KGHSH and CDR2 LQKENI.

The chain combines TRBV25-1 with TRBJ2-1; D might be TRBD2 (6 bases). The CDR3 extends over 16 amino acids. Germline CDR1 reads MGHDK; CDR2 reads SYGVNS. V lost 3 bases to trimming and J lost 6 bases, with 18 bases between them. Here the CDR3 reads CASSDGGTPPPNEQFF. The CDR3 coding sequence is TGTGCCAGCAGTGATGGCGGGACCCCGCCCCCCAATGAGCAGTTCTTC.

This clone was seen only a few times. The rearrangement joins TRBV4-2 to TRBJ1-1; D unresolved. The CDR3 length is 13 residues. CDR1 is LGHNA, CDR2 YNFKEQ, per germline. Trimming took 6 bases from V and 1 from J, leaving 9 bases between them. CDR3 sequence: CASSVTANTEAFF. The CDR3 region has the DNA TGTGCCAGCAGTGTGACTGCGAACACTGAAGCTTTCTTT.

V and J are TRBV20-1 and TRBJ1-4; 8 positions agree with TRBD1. J gave up 7 bases and V 3 bases, and 4 bases lay outside the gene matches. CDR1 and CDR2 (germline): DFQATT, SNEGSKA (reference sequence). CDR3 length: 13 amino acids. The CDR3 nucleotides are TGCAGTGCTAGTGTCAGGGGGCGTGAAAAACTGTTTTTT. The encoded protein is CSASVRGREKLFF.

The V call is TRBV5-6, the J call TRBJ2-7, with TRBD2 identical over 11 bases. CDR1 is SGHDT, CDR2 YYEEEE, per germline. The V and J ends lost 4 bases and 4 bases, in that order; junction bases with no gene match: 7. CDR3 size: 15 residues. The CDR3 region is CASSATSGSAYEQYF. The DNA of the CDR3 is TGTGCCAGCAGCGCTACTAGCGGGAGCGCGTACGAGCAGTACTTC.

The gene calls are TRBV27 and TRBJ2-5, with a tentative D call TRBD1 (5 bases). The CDR3 totals 12 residues. CDR1 MNHEY and CDR2 SMNVEV come from the germline V gene (reference sequence). V lost 11 bases and J 2 bases, leaving 12 bases between the germline ends. The CDR3 sequence: CAVCYRQETQYF. The CDR3, as DNA: TGTGCCGTATGTTACAGGCAAGAGACCCAGTACTTC.

The chain has TRBV5-6 and TRBJ1-1; 7 nucleotides agree with TRBD1. The CDR3 runs 15 residues. V lost 4 bases to trimming and J lost 0 bases; unmatched junction nucleotides: 6. Looked up from germline, CDR1 is SGHDT and CDR2 is YYEEEE. The CDR3 sequence is CASSGETGLNTEAFF. The CDR3 nucleotides are TGTGCCAGCAGCGGTGAGACAGGGTTGAACACTGAAGCTTTCTTT. Full variable domain (remainder filled in from reference TRBV5-6 and TRBJ1-1): DAGVTQSPTHLIKTRGQQVTLRCSPKSGHDTVSWYQQALGQGPQFIFQYYEEEERQRGNFPDRFSGHQFPNYSSELNVNALLLGDSALYLCASSGETGLNTEAFFGQGTRLTVV.

The chain uses TRBV14 and TRBJ1-1; D remains ambiguous. This CDR3 is 13 amino acids long. Per the germline V gene, CDR1 is SGHDN and CDR2 is FVKESK. Trimming took 6 bases from V and 4 from J, leaving 12 bases between them. CDR3 region: CASRRDLGTEAFF. In DNA, the CDR3 is TGTGCCAGCAGACGCGACTTAGGCACTGAAGCTTTCTTT.

This chain uses TRBV15 with TRBJ1-4, with TRBD1 matching 8 bases. This CDR3 comprises 15 residues. The V and J ends lost 3 bases and 5 bases, in that order; junction bases with no gene match: 5. Germline V gene lookup returns CDR1 LNHNV and CDR2 YYDKDF (reference sequence). The chain's CDR3 is CATSSRTGWNEKLFF. The CDR3 DNA sequence: TGTGCCACCAGCAGCCGGACAGGGTGGAATGAAAAACTGTTTTTT.

This clone came up once. The chain combines TRBV30 with TRBJ2-7; tentative D call: TRBD2 (5 bases). This CDR3 has 14 amino acids. V shed 0 bases and J shed 7 bases, with 16 bases lying between them. The germline gives CDR1 GTSNPN, CDR2 SVGIG (reference sequence). Here the CDR3 reads CAWSVIGPSGEQYF. The CDR3 DNA reads TGTGCCTGGAGTGTAATAGGGCCCTCGGGGGAGCAGTACTTC. Full variable domain (outside the CDR3, taken from reference TRBV30 and TRBJ2-7): SQTIHQWPATLVQPVGSPLSLECTVEGTSNPNLYWYRQAAGRGLQLLFYSVGIGQISSEVPQNLSASRPQDRQFILSSKKLLLSDSGFYLCAWSVIGPSGEQYFGPGTRLTVT.

This chain uses TRBV27 with TRBJ1-1; TRBD1 is a possible D gene (5 bases). The CDR3 has 11 residues. Germline V gene lookup returns CDR1 MNHEY and CDR2 SMNVEV (reference sequence). The V gene lost 3 bases and the J gene lost 8 bases, with 7 bases spanning the gap. In DNA, the CDR3 is TGTGCCAGCAGTTTCGGGGGGGAAGCTTTCTTT. It specifies CASSFGGEAFF.

The chain joins TRBV6-1 to TRBJ1-2; the D gene is possibly TRBD1 (6 bases). V was clipped by 10 bases and J by 5 bases, with 17 bases between them. Germline CDR1 and CDR2: MNHNS and SASEGT. The length of the CDR3 is 13 residues. Written as DNA, the CDR3 is TGTGCCAACTCTCGGCAGGGGCAGTATGGCTACACCTTC. Its translation is CANSRQGQYGYTF.